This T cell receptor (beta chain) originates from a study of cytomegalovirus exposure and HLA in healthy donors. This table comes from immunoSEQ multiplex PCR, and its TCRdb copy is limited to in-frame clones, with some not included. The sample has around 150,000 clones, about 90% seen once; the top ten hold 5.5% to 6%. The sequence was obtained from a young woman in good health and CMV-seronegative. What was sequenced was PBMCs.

The CDR3 DNA sequence: TGCGCCAGCAGCCAAGAGACACTATCCAATGAGCAGTTCTTC. Its protein product is CASSQETLSNEQFF. This sequence joins TRBV4-1 and TRBJ2-1; D remains ambiguous. The CDR3 runs to 14 residues. V was cut by 0 bases and J by 6 bases, with 9 bases left in between. The germline gives CDR1 MGHRA, CDR2 YSYEKL.